A selection of T cell receptor beta chains follows, all from one sample in a study of control samples from healthy donors and cancer patients. Some clones are missing from TCRdb's copy, which holds only in-frame ones; the method was immunoSEQ multiplex PCR. There are around 130,000 clones in the sample; 85% to 95% occur only once, and 3.6% lies in the top ten. The sequenced sample consisted of blood. These receptors all stem from a man aged 25-45 years in good health. Both conserved end residues are part of each CDR3. Each record gives: CDR3 length, clone size, D gene, V gene, J gene, CDR3 DNA, CDR3 protein. The D gene is left open where the match is weak. Part of the rows lack a size; the others show once, few, many or a class for expanded clones.

16	-	-	TRBV7-6	TRBJ2-1	TGTGCCAGCAGCCACAACATAATTACGGGGTACAATGAGCAGTTCTTC	CASSHNIITGYNEQFF
13	-	-	TRBV6-2/TRBV6-3	TRBJ2-1	TGTGCCAGCAGTTACCCAGGCTCCGATGAGCAGTTCTTC	CASSYPGSDEQFF
16	once	-	TRBV3-1/TRBV3-2	TRBJ2-5	TGTGCCAGCAGCCAAGGTGGGGGCGGTCGGTCGGAGACCCAGTACTTC	CASSQGGGGRSETQYF
16	-	-	TRBV4-3	TRBJ1-3	TGCGCCAGCAGCCAAGAGATCAGGGGCATTGAAAACACCATATATTTT	CASSQEIRGIENTIYF
14	-	-	TRBV29-1	TRBJ1-2	TGCAGCGTTGAAGACAGGACAGATAACTATGGCTACACCTTC	CSVEDRTDNYGYTF
10	once	TRBD2	TRBV29-1	TRBJ2-1	TGCAGCGTTGCGGGAGGTGAGCAGTTCTTC	CSVAGGEQFF
12	-	-	TRBV5-1	TRBJ1-1	TGCGCCAGCAGCTTGAGTACCTCTGAAGCTTTCTTT	CASSLSTSEAFF
15	-	TRBD1	TRBV10-3	TRBJ1-5	TGTGCCATCAGTGATGTGGGACAGGAGAATCAGCCCCAGCATTTT	CAISDVGQENQPQHF
16	once	TRBD2	TRBV4-2	TRBJ2-3	TGTGCCAGCAGCCCCACAGCGGGGGACTTCGGGGATACGCAGTATTTT	CASSPTAGDFGDTQYF
16	-	TRBD2	TRBV7-8	TRBJ2-3	TGTGCCAGCAGCTTAGAACTAGCGGGGGGAGGGGATACGCAGTATTTT	CASSLELAGGGDTQYF
16	-	-	TRBV19	TRBJ1-2	TGTGCCAGTAGTTCCAGGAACAGGGCCATGGTCTATGGCTACACCTTC	CASSSRNRAMVYGYTF
13	-	TRBD1	TRBV7-9	TRBJ1-1	TGTGCCAGCTCCAGGAGACAGGGGATTGAAGCTTTCTTT	CASSRRQGIEAFF
14	-	-	TRBV5-4	TRBJ1-1	TGTGCCAGCAGCCCCCGCGGTCGGGGCACTGAAGCTTTCTTT	CASSPRGRGTEAFF
15	-	-	TRBV6-1	TRBJ2-1	TGTGCCAGCAGTGAAGCATTGGGGGTGTACAATGAGCAGTTCTTC	CASSEALGVYNEQFF
16	-	-	TRBV6-2/TRBV6-3	TRBJ1-5	TGTGCCAGCAGTCCGAGGTGGGGGGATCAGTTTCAGCCCCAGCATTTT	CASSPRWGDQFQPQHF
15	-	-	TRBV5-8	TRBJ2-2	TGTGCCAGCAGCTTGGGTACCAGGAACACCGGGGAGCTGTTTTTT	CASSLGTRNTGELFF
15	-	-	TRBV4-3	TRBJ2-7	TGCGCCAGCAGCCAAGAGGAACACTTTCTCTACGAGCAGTACTTC	CASSQEEHFLYEQYF
13	once	TRBD1	TRBV6-2/TRBV6-3	TRBJ1-1	TGTGCCAGCAGTAAAACAGGGGTTACTGAAGCTTTCTTT	CASSKTGVTEAFF
15	-	-	TRBV28	TRBJ1-6	TGTGCCAGCAGTCCTCATTATTCCTATAATTCACCCCTCCACTTT	CASSPHYSYNSPLHF
17	-	-	TRBV5-6	TRBJ1-5	TGTGCCAGCAGCCCAAGATTGGGGGGGGTCGTCAATCAGCCCCAGCATTTT	CASSPRLGGVVNQPQHF
13	-	-	TRBV29-1	TRBJ2-5	TGCAGCGTTGATAGGGGGTTGGTAGAGACCCAGTACTTC	CSVDRGLVETQYF
13	-	-	TRBV3-1/TRBV3-2	TRBJ1-1	TGTGCCAGCAGCCAGAGGGGGGGGACTGAAGCTTTCTTT	CASSQRGGTEAFF
15	-	-	TRBV11-2	TRBJ2-5	TGTGCCAGCAGCTTTTTACAGGGGACTGGGGAGACCCAGTACTTC	CASSFLQGTGETQYF
17	-	-	TRBV28	TRBJ2-2	TGTGCCAGCACCTTTCAAATAGGACGGTCGAACACCGGGGAGCTGTTTTTT	CASTFQIGRSNTGELFF
16	-	-	TRBV19	TRBJ1-5	TGTGCCAGTAGCTGGAAGGCAGATTATAGCAATCAGCCCCAGCATTTT	CASSWKADYSNQPQHF
15	-	-	TRBV7-2	TRBJ2-5	TGTGCCAGCAGCCATCAGTGGGGGTCCCAAGAGACCCAGTACTTC	CASSHQWGSQETQYF
15	-	TRBD1	TRBV28	TRBJ1-4	TGTGCCAGCAGTATTTACAGGGGAGGTGTTGAAAAACTGTTTTTT	CASSIYRGGVEKLFF
16	-	TRBD1	TRBV28	TRBJ2-2	TGTGCCAGCAGTTTTCAGGGGGCTCCGGCCACCGGGGAGCTGTTTTTT	CASSFQGAPATGELFF
11	-	-	TRBV19	TRBJ2-7	TGTGCCAGTGGGGGCCACTACGAGCAGTACTTC	CASGGHYEQYF
13	-	-	TRBV19	TRBJ1-4	TGTGCCAGTAGGGGCACGACTAATGAAAAACTGTTTTTT	CASRGTTNEKLFF
15	-	TRBD2	TRBV10-3	TRBJ2-1	TGTGCCATCAGTGAGGGGGGACTAGCGGGGAATGAGCAGTTCTTC	CAISEGGLAGNEQFF
14	-	-	TRBV19	TRBJ1-1	TGTGCCAGTAGCCGGCCCCCCGGGAACACTGAAGCTTTCTTT	CASSRPPGNTEAFF
14	-	-	TRBV5-1	TRBJ1-1	TGCGCCAGCAGCTTGACTAGCACGAACACTGAAGCTTTCTTT	CASSLTSTNTEAFF
15	-	TRBD1	TRBV19	TRBJ1-1	TGTGCCAGTAGTATAGGGGGGACAGTTAACACTGAAGCTTTCTTT	CASSIGGTVNTEAFF
13	-	-	TRBV6-2/TRBV6-3	TRBJ1-1	TGTGCCAGCAGTTACGCAGGGATCACTGAAGCTTTCTTT	CASSYAGITEAFF
16	-	-	TRBV2	TRBJ1-2	TGTGCCGCGCTGGCAGATCGGGTAAAGAGAGGCTATGGCTACACCTTC	CAALADRVKRGYGYTF
16	-	-	TRBV30	TRBJ2-5	TGTGCCTGGAGTCTCGCTGGGAGTGGAGAACAAGAGACCCAGTACTTC	CAWSLAGSGEQETQYF
13	-	TRBD1	TRBV28	TRBJ2-7	TGTGCCAGCAGTCCGGGACAGGGCCACGAGCAGTACTTC	CASSPGQGHEQYF
12	-	-	TRBV19	TRBJ2-5	TGTGCCAGTAGTATACTAGGAGAGACCCAGTACTTC	CASSILGETQYF
12	-	-	TRBV5-8	TRBJ1-2	TGTGCCAGCAGCCTCCTGCTGGGTGGCTACACCTTC	CASSLLLGGYTF
12	once	-	TRBV30	TRBJ2-7	TGTGCCTGGAGTAAGACAGCCTACGAGCAGTACTTC	CAWSKTAYEQYF
15	-	TRBD2	TRBV27	TRBJ2-2	TGTGCCACCTCGACCGGGACTAGCGCGGTCGGGGAGCTGTTTTTT	CATSTGTSAVGELFF
15	-	TRBD1	TRBV7-2	TRBJ1-6	TGTGCCAGCAGCTGGGACAGCCCTCCGGAAGGACCCCTCCACTTT	CASSWDSPPEGPLHF
17	-	TRBD1	TRBV6-2/TRBV6-3	TRBJ1-5	TGTGCCAGCAGCAGAGACAGGGGAAAATCTAGCAATCAGCCCCAGCATTTT	CASSRDRGKSSNQPQHF
16	-	TRBD1	TRBV6-1	TRBJ1-1	TGTGCCAGCAGTGACCCTATACAGGGGGCGAGGACTGAAGCTTTCTTT	CASSDPIQGARTEAFF
15	-	-	TRBV4-2	TRBJ1-6	TGTGCCAGCAGCCCAAGCAGGGGTGGTGATTCACCCCTCCACTTT	CASSPSRGGDSPLHF
12	-	-	TRBV6-6	TRBJ2-1	TGTGCCAGCGGTCGGTCCTACAATGAGCAGTTCTTC	CASGRSYNEQFF
13	-	-	TRBV30	TRBJ2-7	TGTGCCTGGAGTGTGTCGAGAGGGGTCGAGCAGTACTTC	CAWSVSRGVEQYF
15	-	-	TRBV18	TRBJ1-5	TGTGCCAGCTCGCCGGAGGGCGCGGCTAATCAGCCCCAGCATTTT	CASSPEGAANQPQHF
15	-	-	TRBV7-9	TRBJ1-1	TGTGCCAGCAGCTCTCCGGTGGGGGAGGGCACTGAAGCTTTCTTT	CASSSPVGEGTEAFF